These 5 T cell receptor beta chains share one sample of origin, sequenced in a study of beta chain features in type 1 diabetes. Study outcomes and limitations: Significant though moderate, a shortening of TCRB CDR3s appeared in all four CD4+ subsets of Type 1 diabetes patients.

These receptors' targets are unknown. cDNA synthesis used the whole RNA isolate, giving expressed TCRB sequences. Libraries were prepared by immunoSEQ multiplex PCR; TCRdb keeps only in-frame clonotypes and omits some of them. The data contain about 660,000 clones, about 14% of them singletons. Source material: naive CD4+ T cells from blood. These receptor sequences come from a man between 18 and 35 years old with type 1 diabetes.

This clone was seen only a few times. The chain links TRBV7-2 to TRBJ2-7; D not resolved. V lost 1 base to trimming and J lost 3 bases, with 7 bases between them. The germline CDR1 and CDR2 sequences are SGHTA and FQGNSA. The CDR3 spans 13 residues. The CDR3 DNA follows: TGTGCCAGCAGCTTAGAGCTCTTCTACGAGCAGTACTTC. Translating it yields CASSLELFYEQYF.

This rearrangement joins TRBV7-9 to TRBJ1-2, with D hard to call. V lost 0 bases, J lost 4 bases, and 6 bases lay in between. The length of the CDR3 is 13 residues. Germline-derived CDR1 and CDR2 are SEHNR and FQNEAQ (reference sequence). The CDR3 loop reads CASSLAGSYGYTF. The CDR3 region has the DNA TGTGCCAGCAGCTTAGCGGGCAGCTATGGCTACACCTTC.

V is TRBV28 and J is TRBJ2-7; D is uncertain. Looked up from germline, CDR1 is MDHEN and CDR2 is SYDVKM. Trimming shortened V by 4 bases and J by 6 bases, and 10 bases separated the two germline ends. This CDR3 is 12 amino acids long. CDR3 in DNA: TGTGCCAGCAGTTCCCTATTACCCGAGCAGTACTTC. This codes for CASSSLLPEQYF.

With regard to this clone: Other DNA sequences in the same sample also yield this CDR3. The rearrangement joins TRBV7-2 to TRBJ1-5, with a tentative D call TRBD1 (5 bases). Trimming left V 2 bases short and J 4 bases short, with 6 bases between. Germline CDR1 reads SGHTA; CDR2 reads FQGNSA. CDR3 length equals 13 residues. CDR3 protein: CASSLRGNQPQHF. CDR3 nucleotide sequence: TGTGCCAGCAGCTTAAGGGGAAATCAGCCCCAGCATTTT.

This sequence joins TRBV2 and TRBJ2-5; no firm D call. CDR1 SNHLY and CDR2 FYNNEI come from the germline V gene. V was pared by 3 bases and J by 3 bases, with 8 bases between. The CDR3 length is 13 residues. CDR3 protein: CASSDYRKETQYF. For the CDR3, the DNA is TGTGCCAGCAGTGACTATAGGAAAGAGACCCAGTACTTC.